The text below deals with one TCR beta chain. What it binds is not known. This entry comes from a study of blood T cells in healthy people across ages. Regarding the study as a whole: When set beside aged donors, long-lived donors presented more naive CD4+ cells and higher diversity.

V shed 4 bases, J shed 9 bases, and the junction held 17 bases outside the gene matches. CDR3 size: 17 residues. CDR1 and CDR2 from the germline V gene are SGHTA and FQGNSA. Isolation of PBMCs gave at least 6 million cells per sample. RNA extraction gave at least 5 micrograms of total RNA per sample. Combining a sample-barcoded 5' primer with a J-beta primer mix, a second PCR ran for roughly 6 to 12 cycles. TCRdb reprocessed the 5' RACE reads via MiXCR and lists one record per CDR3 protein. Of 580,000 or so distinct CDR3 sequences listed, 40% to 55% are singletons. Sequencing was carried out using blood. The chain combines TRBV7-2 with TRBJ1-5, with 8 bases identical to TRBD1. The source is an elderly man in good health. The DNA for the CDR3 is TGTGCCAGCAGCTCCGGCGGGACAGGACGGGGCTCGTTGCCCCAGCATTTT. This gives the protein CASSSGGTGRGSLPQHF.